This is a list of T cell receptor beta chains from one sample in a study of blood T cell repertoires in COVID-19. This table comes from immunoSEQ multiplex PCR, and its TCRdb copy is limited to in-frame clones, with some not included. Altogether 200,000 or so clones are present, approximately 85% being singletons, with the ten largest covering 4.5% to 5.5%. The material sequenced was peripheral blood. These receptors all come from a woman in her sixties or seventies with active or convalescent COVID-19. CDR3s include the opening cysteine and the closing phenylalanine or tryptophan. Fields, in order: J gene, clone size, V gene, D gene, CDR3 length, CDR3 DNA, CDR3 protein. The D gene is left open where the match is weak. Expanded clones are given a class, and other clones once, few, many or no size at all.

j_call: TRBJ2-7; clone_size: NA; v_call: TRBV6-5; d_call: TRBD2; cdr3_length: 14; cdr3_nt: TGTGCCAGCCGGAGGGAGGGCTCATCCTACGAGCAGTACTTC; cdr3_aa: CASRREGSSYEQYF
j_call: TRBJ1-2; clone_size: many; v_call: TRBV25-1; d_call: TRBD1; cdr3_length: 14; cdr3_nt: TGTGCCAGCAGTGATCTCGACAGGGCCTATGGCTACACCTTC; cdr3_aa: CASSDLDRAYGYTF
j_call: TRBJ1-6; clone_size: NA; v_call: TRBV18; d_call: NA; cdr3_length: 14; cdr3_nt: TGTGCCAGCTCACCATACAGGGAAGATTCACCCCTCCACTTT; cdr3_aa: CASSPYREDSPLHF
j_call: TRBJ2-1; clone_size: NA; v_call: TRBV27; d_call: TRBD2; cdr3_length: 16; cdr3_nt: TGTGCCAGCACCACAAAGGTTGGCGGGAGATACAATGAGCAGTTCTTC; cdr3_aa: CASTTKVGGRYNEQFF
j_call: TRBJ2-5; clone_size: NA; v_call: TRBV19; d_call: NA; cdr3_length: 11; cdr3_nt: TGTGCCAGTAGTATACGGGAGACCCAGTACTTC; cdr3_aa: CASSIRETQYF
j_call: TRBJ2-3; clone_size: NA; v_call: TRBV5-5; d_call: NA; cdr3_length: 16; cdr3_nt: TGTGCCAGCAGCCCCGGGTTCGGCCCCACATTGGATACGCAGTATTTT; cdr3_aa: CASSPGFGPTLDTQYF
j_call: TRBJ2-3; clone_size: NA; v_call: TRBV9; d_call: NA; cdr3_length: 15; cdr3_nt: TGTGCCAGCAGCGTAGAAGACAGGCGGATAGATACGCAGTATTTT; cdr3_aa: CASSVEDRRIDTQYF
j_call: TRBJ2-7; clone_size: NA; v_call: TRBV14; d_call: NA; cdr3_length: 13; cdr3_nt: TGTGCCAGCAGCCAAGGTCGAGCCTACGAGCAGTACTTC; cdr3_aa: CASSQGRAYEQYF
j_call: TRBJ2-7; clone_size: NA; v_call: TRBV19; d_call: TRBD2; cdr3_length: 13; cdr3_nt: TGTGCCAGTAAACCCAGCGGGAGGGGCGAGCAGTACTTC; cdr3_aa: CASKPSGRGEQYF
j_call: TRBJ2-7; clone_size: NA; v_call: TRBV7-9; d_call: NA; cdr3_length: 16; cdr3_nt: TGTGCCAGCAGCACCGATACAGGGCACATAGTCTACGAGCAGTACTTC; cdr3_aa: CASSTDTGHIVYEQYF
j_call: TRBJ2-2; clone_size: NA; v_call: TRBV7-3; d_call: NA; cdr3_length: 18; cdr3_nt: TGTGCCAGCAGCTTTACCGGCACAGGCTTAGCGAACACCGGGGAGCTGTTTTTT; cdr3_aa: CASSFTGTGLANTGELFF
j_call: TRBJ1-1; clone_size: NA; v_call: TRBV19; d_call: NA; cdr3_length: 15; cdr3_nt: TGTGCCAGTAGTATACAGGGAGGGTTGAAAACTGAAGCTTTCTTT; cdr3_aa: CASSIQGGLKTEAFF
j_call: TRBJ2-7; clone_size: NA; v_call: TRBV11-2; d_call: TRBD1; cdr3_length: 14; cdr3_nt: TGTGCCAGCAGCTTTAGGGACAGGAGATACGAGCAGTACTTC; cdr3_aa: CASSFRDRRYEQYF
j_call: TRBJ2-3; clone_size: NA; v_call: TRBV9; d_call: TRBD2; cdr3_length: 18; cdr3_nt: TGTGCCAGCAGCGTAGGGGGACTAGCGGGGTCACCGACAGATACGCAGTATTTT; cdr3_aa: CASSVGGLAGSPTDTQYF
j_call: TRBJ2-6; clone_size: NA; v_call: TRBV4-1; d_call: TRBD1; cdr3_length: 19; cdr3_nt: TGCGCCAGCAGCCAACCTCAACGACAGGGTGTTTATGGGGCCAACGTCCTGACTTTC; cdr3_aa: CASSQPQRQGVYGANVLTF
j_call: TRBJ2-1; clone_size: NA; v_call: TRBV11-3; d_call: TRBD2; cdr3_length: 15; cdr3_nt: TGTGCCAGCAGCCTAGCGGGAGACTCCTACAATGAGCAGTTCTTC; cdr3_aa: CASSLAGDSYNEQFF
j_call: TRBJ1-1; clone_size: NA; v_call: TRBV6-5; d_call: NA; cdr3_length: 14; cdr3_nt: TGTGCCAGCACCCCGAGGCCGGGACAAATAAAAGCTTTCTTT; cdr3_aa: CASTPRPGQIKAFF
j_call: TRBJ1-6; clone_size: NA; v_call: TRBV10-3; d_call: NA; cdr3_length: 16; cdr3_nt: TGTGCCATCAGTGACGGGGGGCTCTCCTATAATTCACCCCTCCACTTT; cdr3_aa: CAISDGGLSYNSPLHF
j_call: TRBJ2-7; clone_size: NA; v_call: TRBV18; d_call: TRBD2; cdr3_length: 16; cdr3_nt: TGTGCCAGCTCACCACCGTCCCAGCGGGAGAAGAACGAGCAGTACTTC; cdr3_aa: CASSPPSQREKNEQYF
j_call: TRBJ2-4; clone_size: NA; v_call: TRBV7-8; d_call: NA; cdr3_length: 13; cdr3_nt: TGTGCCAGCAGCCAGGAGAAAAGCGCGGTTCAGTACTTC; cdr3_aa: CASSQEKSAVQYF
j_call: TRBJ1-4; clone_size: NA; v_call: TRBV6-1; d_call: NA; cdr3_length: 15; cdr3_nt: TGTGCCAGCAGTGAAGCATGGGGCTCCGGGGGAAAACTGTTTTTT; cdr3_aa: CASSEAWGSGGKLFF
j_call: TRBJ1-2; clone_size: NA; v_call: TRBV15; d_call: NA; cdr3_length: 16; cdr3_nt: TGTGCCACCAGCAGAGTGCTGGGGGGGAGTATGTATGGCTACACCTTC; cdr3_aa: CATSRVLGGSMYGYTF
j_call: TRBJ2-3; clone_size: NA; v_call: TRBV7-9; d_call: TRBD1; cdr3_length: 15; cdr3_nt: TGTGCCAGCAGCTTTTCGGGACAGGGGGGAGATACGCAGTATTTT; cdr3_aa: CASSFSGQGGDTQYF
j_call: TRBJ1-1; clone_size: NA; v_call: TRBV6-1; d_call: TRBD1; cdr3_length: 15; cdr3_nt: TGTGCCAGCAGTGAAGGGGGGACAGGGGCCAATGAAGCTTTCTTT; cdr3_aa: CASSEGGTGANEAFF
j_call: TRBJ2-2; clone_size: NA; v_call: TRBV7-9; d_call: NA; cdr3_length: 14; cdr3_nt: TGTGCCAGCAGGTCCGGGACTTCCCCCGGGGAGCTGTTTTTT; cdr3_aa: CASRSGTSPGELFF
j_call: TRBJ2-7; clone_size: NA; v_call: TRBV4-2; d_call: NA; cdr3_length: 17; cdr3_nt: TGTGCCAGCAGCCAAGATTCTCGGCCTTACAGCTCCTACGAGCAGTACTTC; cdr3_aa: CASSQDSRPYSSYEQYF
j_call: TRBJ2-1; clone_size: NA; v_call: TRBV10-3; d_call: NA; cdr3_length: 11; cdr3_nt: TGTGCCATCAGTGGGAGTAATGAGCAGTTCTTC; cdr3_aa: CAISGSNEQFF
j_call: TRBJ2-1; clone_size: few; v_call: TRBV7-8; d_call: TRBD2; cdr3_length: 17; cdr3_nt: TGTGCCAGCAGCTTACCTCGGGAAGCGGGAGCTCGGAATGAGCAGTTCTTC; cdr3_aa: CASSLPREAGARNEQFF
j_call: TRBJ1-2; clone_size: NA; v_call: TRBV6-5; d_call: NA; cdr3_length: 14; cdr3_nt: TGTGCCAGCAGTTACGTGGGGGCAGGGTATGGCTACACCTTC; cdr3_aa: CASSYVGAGYGYTF
j_call: TRBJ2-1; clone_size: NA; v_call: TRBV6-1; d_call: TRBD1; cdr3_length: 18; cdr3_nt: TGTGCCAGCAGTGAAAAGGACAGGGGAATGAGGGACTACAATGAGCAGTTCTTC; cdr3_aa: CASSEKDRGMRDYNEQFF
j_call: TRBJ1-1; clone_size: NA; v_call: TRBV6-5; d_call: NA; cdr3_length: 15; cdr3_nt: TGTGCCAGCAGTTACACAGGGAGAGGTAACACTGAAGCTTTCTTT; cdr3_aa: CASSYTGRGNTEAFF
j_call: TRBJ1-2; clone_size: NA; v_call: TRBV12-3/TRBV12-4; d_call: NA; cdr3_length: 12; cdr3_nt: TGTGCCAGCAGAACAGCTGACTATGGCTACACCTTC; cdr3_aa: CASRTADYGYTF
j_call: TRBJ1-2; clone_size: once; v_call: TRBV6-5; d_call: TRBD1; cdr3_length: 14; cdr3_nt: TGTGCCAGCAGTTATGGGCAGGGGGCTGATGGCTACACCTTC; cdr3_aa: CASSYGQGADGYTF
j_call: TRBJ2-2; clone_size: NA; v_call: TRBV27; d_call: NA; cdr3_length: 15; cdr3_nt: TGTGCCAGCAGTTTTGGGCGGGCGAACACCGGGGAGCTGTTTTTT; cdr3_aa: CASSFGRANTGELFF
j_call: TRBJ2-1; clone_size: NA; v_call: TRBV2; d_call: TRBD2; cdr3_length: 16; cdr3_nt: TGTGCCAGCAGGGCCCTACTAGCGGGAGTCGACAGTGAGCAGTTCTTC; cdr3_aa: CASRALLAGVDSEQFF
j_call: TRBJ1-2; clone_size: NA; v_call: TRBV5-4; d_call: TRBD1; cdr3_length: 14; cdr3_nt: TGTGCCAGCAACCCGGGACAGGCTCCGTATGGCTACACCTTC; cdr3_aa: CASNPGQAPYGYTF
j_call: TRBJ2-5; clone_size: NA; v_call: TRBV5-1; d_call: TRBD2; cdr3_length: 15; cdr3_nt: TGCGCCAGCAGCTTGACTAGCGGGAGCTTAAGTAAGGTGCACTTC; cdr3_aa: CASSLTSGSLSKVHF
j_call: TRBJ2-6; clone_size: NA; v_call: TRBV7-9; d_call: TRBD2; cdr3_length: 16; cdr3_nt: TGTGCCAGCAGCTTCAAGGGAGGGACTGGGGCCAACGTCCTGACTTTC; cdr3_aa: CASSFKGGTGANVLTF
j_call: TRBJ2-3; clone_size: NA; v_call: TRBV5-4; d_call: NA; cdr3_length: 16; cdr3_nt: TGTGCCAGCAGCCTGGGGTGGCAGGGTGGCACAGATACGCAGTATTTT; cdr3_aa: CASSLGWQGGTDTQYF
j_call: TRBJ2-2; clone_size: NA; v_call: TRBV5-1; d_call: TRBD1; cdr3_length: 19; cdr3_nt: TGCGCCAGCAGCTTGGCTGGACAGGGGCCCTGGGCCAACACCGGGGAGCTGTTTTTT; cdr3_aa: CASSLAGQGPWANTGELFF
j_call: TRBJ1-2; clone_size: NA; v_call: TRBV19; d_call: NA; cdr3_length: 16; cdr3_nt: TGTGCCAGTAGCCTGGCAGGGGACCCTACTAGCTATGGCTACACCTTC; cdr3_aa: CASSLAGDPTSYGYTF
j_call: TRBJ2-3; clone_size: NA; v_call: TRBV5-1; d_call: TRBD1; cdr3_length: 15; cdr3_nt: TGCGCCAGCAGCGGGACAGGGAGTCCCACAGATACGCAGTATTTT; cdr3_aa: CASSGTGSPTDTQYF
j_call: TRBJ2-1; clone_size: once; v_call: TRBV7-2; d_call: TRBD2; cdr3_length: 14; cdr3_nt: TGTGCCAGCAGACTAGCGGGGGCCGACAATGAGCAGTTCTTC; cdr3_aa: CASRLAGADNEQFF
j_call: TRBJ2-7; clone_size: once; v_call: TRBV2; d_call: NA; cdr3_length: 12; cdr3_nt: TGTGCCAGCAACGCAGAATCCTACGAGCAGTACTTC; cdr3_aa: CASNAESYEQYF
j_call: TRBJ2-5; clone_size: NA; v_call: TRBV19; d_call: TRBD2; cdr3_length: 15; cdr3_nt: TGTGCCAGTAGTGCGGGGGGCGAGCTCCAAGAGACCCAGTACTTC; cdr3_aa: CASSAGGELQETQYF
j_call: TRBJ2-5; clone_size: once; v_call: TRBV7-2; d_call: TRBD2; cdr3_length: 14; cdr3_nt: TGTGCCAGCAGCTTAGGGACTAGTGTAGAGACCCAGTACTTC; cdr3_aa: CASSLGTSVETQYF
j_call: TRBJ2-1; clone_size: NA; v_call: TRBV13; d_call: TRBD2; cdr3_length: 18; cdr3_nt: TGTGCCAGCAGCTTACGGCCGCAAGCGGGAGGATACTACAATGAGCAGTTCTTC; cdr3_aa: CASSLRPQAGGYYNEQFF
j_call: TRBJ2-1; clone_size: NA; v_call: TRBV7-2; d_call: TRBD2; cdr3_length: 19; cdr3_nt: TGTGCCAGCAGCTTAGTTTACAGCGGGACCTTCACGCGGGACAATGAGCAGTTCTTC; cdr3_aa: CASSLVYSGTFTRDNEQFF
j_call: TRBJ1-2; clone_size: few; v_call: TRBV6-5; d_call: NA; cdr3_length: 14; cdr3_nt: TGTGCCAGCAGGTCCTTGAAGGGGCTCTATGGCTACACCTTC; cdr3_aa: CASRSLKGLYGYTF
j_call: TRBJ2-1; clone_size: NA; v_call: TRBV5-1; d_call: TRBD2; cdr3_length: 14; cdr3_nt: TGCGCCAGCAGCTTGAGAAGCGGGAGGGATGAGCAGTTCTTC; cdr3_aa: CASSLRSGRDEQFF